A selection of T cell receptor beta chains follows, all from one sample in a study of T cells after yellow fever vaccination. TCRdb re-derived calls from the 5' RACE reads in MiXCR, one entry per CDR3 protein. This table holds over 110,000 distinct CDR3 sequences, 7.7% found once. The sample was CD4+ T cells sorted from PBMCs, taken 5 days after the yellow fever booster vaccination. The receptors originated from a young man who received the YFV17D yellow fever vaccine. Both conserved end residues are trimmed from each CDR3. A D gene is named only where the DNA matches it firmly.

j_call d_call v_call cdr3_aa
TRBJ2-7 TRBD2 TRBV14 ASSQGLAGPLYEQY
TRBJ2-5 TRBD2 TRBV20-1 SARASGGVETQY
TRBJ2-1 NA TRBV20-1 SASSLDSYYNEQF
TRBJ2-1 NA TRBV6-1 ASSEALPWSSRVDEQF
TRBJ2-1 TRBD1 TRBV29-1 SVATGFSYNEQF
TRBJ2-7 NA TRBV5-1 ASSLGQTAIEQY
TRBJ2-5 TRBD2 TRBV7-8 ASSFGRGTETQY
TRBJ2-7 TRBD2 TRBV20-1 NAERGPYEQY
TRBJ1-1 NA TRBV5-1 ASTLQENTEAF
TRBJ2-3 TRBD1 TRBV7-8 ASSRGTGQSDKQY
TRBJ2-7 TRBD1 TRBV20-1 SASTTGEKQY
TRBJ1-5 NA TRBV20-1 SASRGLNQPQH
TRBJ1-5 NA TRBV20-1 SARDRGAGITNSNQPQH
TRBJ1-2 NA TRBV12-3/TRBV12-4 ASSLREGRGAYGYT
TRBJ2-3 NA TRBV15 ATKEGFGTDTQY
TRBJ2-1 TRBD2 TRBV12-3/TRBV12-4 ASCPNPGTSGSYNEQF
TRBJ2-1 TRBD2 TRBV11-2 ASSSRKGLASNEQF
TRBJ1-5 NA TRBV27 ASSLSADKPQH